This T cell receptor beta chain derives from a study of OX40 agonist ivuxolimab in advanced cancers. About this clone itself: Its target is not known.

TCRdb's copy holds only in-frame clones and misses some; the assay was immunoSEQ multiplex PCR. The table has tens of thousands of clones, about 90% seen once. Broader study findings: By week 6 at 0.1 to 3.0 mg/kg, blood CD4+ and CD8+ T cells had expanded clonally.

Sequencing was performed on CD4+ or CD8+ T cells sorted from blood, taken in a trial of the OX40 agonist ivuxolimab. This clonotype was obtained from an adult with an advanced solid tumor such as melanoma, head and neck, liver or kidney cancer.

CDR3 bases: TGTGCCAGCAGCCAAGATCCAGGACAGGGGATTGCAACTAATGAAAAACTGTTTTTT. Translation: CASSQDPGQGIATNEKLFF. The J gene is TRBJ1-4, the V gene TRBV4-2, with 9 bases aligning to TRBD1. Germline V gives CDR1 LGHNA, CDR2 YNFKEQ. This CDR3 has 19 residues. V dropped 0 bases and J dropped 0; count of bases not matched to a gene: 8.